This TCR beta chain comes out of a study of early T cells in non-severe SARS-CoV-2 infection. This clonotype occurred many times. From the 5' RACE reads, TCRdb called clonotypes with MiXCR, one entry per CDR3 protein. Among around 22,000 distinct CDR3 sequences listed, roughly 3.6% were seen once. Sequencing was done on a sample of whole blood. The origin of this receptor is an adult who was a healthcare worker with PCR-confirmed SARS-CoV-2 infection or an uninfected control (not recorded which).

The CDR3 protein is CASSFIQGTGELFF. DNA of the CDR3: TGTGCCAGCAGCTTCATTCAGGGGACCGGGGAGCTGTTTTTT. The chain joins TRBV7-8 to TRBJ2-2, with D perhaps TRBD1 (6 bases). Germline-derived CDR1 and CDR2 are SGHVS and FQNEAQ. CDR3 size: 14 residues. Between the trimmed V and J ends, which lost 3 bases and 5 bases, there was a span of 10 bases.